The 26 T cell receptor beta chains below were found in one sample sequenced in a study of early T cells in non-severe SARS-CoV-2 infection. MiXCR was run by TCRdb on the 5' RACE reads, yielding one entry per CDR3 protein. In the table there are tens of thousands of distinct CDR3 sequences, 9.5% to 13% of which are singletons. Sequencing used whole blood. The receptor set was obtained from an adult who was a healthcare worker with PCR-confirmed SARS-CoV-2 infection or an uninfected control (not recorded which).

CDR3 sequence (DNA): TGTGCCAGCAGCTTAACTACGAGAAGCGGGGGGGCACATGAGCAGTTCTTC. Its protein product is CASSLTTRSGGAHEQFF. The rearrangement links TRBV7-3 to TRBJ2-1, with 10 bases aligning to TRBD2. Germline V gives CDR1 SGHTA, CDR2 FQGTGA. The CDR3 covers 17 residues. The trim removed 0 bases at V and 8 bases at J, leaving 10 bases unmatched.

This clonotype was seen repeatedly, ten times or more. The chain recombines TRBV5-6 with TRBJ1-2; 7 positions match TRBD1. The V gene's germline CDR1 is SGHDT and CDR2 YYEEEE. Trimming at V came to 4 bases and at J to 2 bases, leaving 2 bases not matched to a gene. The CDR3 has 13 amino acids. CDR3 sequence reads: CASSQGQNYGYTF. CDR3 coding DNA: TGTGCCAGCAGCCAGGGACAGAACTATGGCTACACCTTC.

This clonotype was detected many times. This rearrangement joins TRBV9 to TRBJ2-1; 14 bases are shared with TRBD2. The trim removed 4 bases at V and 8 bases at J, leaving 5 bases unmatched. The CDR3 totals 15 residues. From germline, CDR1 is SGDLS and CDR2 YYNGEE. CDR3: CASSKTSGGAYEQFF. CDR3 in DNA: TGTGCCAGCAGCAAGACTAGCGGGGGGGCCTATGAGCAGTTCTTC.

In DNA form, the CDR3 reads TGTGCCGCCCAAGGAAGGGGGGGCCCGCGTGAGCAGTTCTTC. Translating it yields CAAQGRGGPREQFF. The chain links TRBV28 to TRBJ2-1, with a possible D match to TRBD2 (7 bases). CDR1 and CDR2 from the germline V gene are MDHEN and SYDVKM. The length of the CDR3 is 14 residues. V lost 11 bases and J lost 9, with 23 bases in between.

The genes are TRBV29-1 and TRBJ2-3; D may be TRBD1 or TRBD2 (5 bases each). The CDR3 consists of 14 residues. Germline assignment: CDR1 SQVTM and CDR2 ANQGSEA. V was clipped by 5 bases and J by 5 bases, with 17 bases between them. The CDR3 sequence is CSVTGWDAKDTQYF. The CDR3 DNA reads as TGCAGCGTTACAGGATGGGACGCCAAAGATACGCAGTATTTT.

This clonotype was detected a few times. This chain links TRBV5-4 with TRBJ2-7, with 8 bases that match TRBD1. The V and J ends lost 0 bases and 3 bases, in that order; junction bases with no gene match: 8. Germline loops: CDR1 SGHNT, CDR2 YYREEE (reference sequence). The length of the CDR3 is 16 residues. CDR3 nucleotide sequence: TGTGCCAGCAGCTTGGCCGGGTCAGGGGGCGACTACGAGCAGTACTTC. Protein: CASSLAGSGGDYEQYF.

The rearrangement joins TRBV7-2 to TRBJ2-7; D might be TRBD2 (5 bases). CDR1 SGHTA and CDR2 FQGNSA come from the germline V gene. The CDR3 sequence is 17 residues long. Deletions cut 3 bases from V and 9 bases from J, with 27 bases between. The CDR3, as DNA: TGTGCCAGCAGCTTGCGGATGGCGGGTCTCCTCTCCTCCGGGCAGTACTTC. This codes for CASSLRMAGLLSSGQYF.

This chain links TRBV7-6 with TRBJ1-5; TRBD1 is a possible D gene (6 bases). Germline values: CDR1 SGHVS, CDR2 FNYEAQ. Trimming shortened V by 5 bases and J by 4 bases, and 15 bases separated the two germline ends. The CDR3 totals 15 residues. This CDR3 is CASSPPHRENQPQHF. The CDR3 coding sequence is TGTGCCAGCAGCCCCCCTCACAGGGAAAATCAGCCCCAGCATTTT.

A few counts support this clonotype. The chain carries TRBV12-3 or TRBV12-4 and TRBJ2-1; either TRBD1 or TRBD2 may supply D (5 bases each). The CDR3 contains 13 residues. Trimming cost V 3 bases and J 4 bases, with 7 bases left between them. The CDR3 DNA sequence: TGTGCCAGCAGTTTGGGGGATTACAATGAGCAGTTCTTC. The encoded protein is CASSLGDYNEQFF.

The J gene is TRBJ1-5, the V gene TRBV6-1, with 10 positions matching TRBD1. The CDR3 spans 17 residues. Looked up from germline, CDR1 is MNHNS and CDR2 is SASEGT. Trimming at V came to 7 bases and at J to 3 bases, leaving 12 bases not matched to a gene. Here the CDR3 DNA reads TGTGCCAGCAATGGGTTGACAGGGGGCCCTCCCAATCAGCCCCAGCATTTT. The encoded protein is CASNGLTGGPPNQPQHF.

The chain employs TRBV4-1 and TRBJ2-3; 10 bases fit TRBD2. The CDR3 totals 16 residues. V lost 5 bases, J lost 4 bases, and 9 bases stayed unmatched. Germline lookup yields CDR1 MGHRA and CDR2 YSYEKL. The CDR3 here is CASSNPGAGGPDTQYF. The CDR3, as DNA: TGCGCCAGCAGCAACCCGGGAGCGGGAGGGCCAGATACGCAGTATTTT.

This clonotype showed up just a few times. The rearrangement joins TRBV28 to TRBJ1-2; D is unclear. Germline values: CDR1 MDHEN, CDR2 SYDVKM. V lost 4 bases and J lost 4, with 13 bases in between. The CDR3 has 14 residues. The CDR3 DNA reads as TGTGCCAGCAGTTACCCCCCCGCGGCCTATGGCTACACCTTC. It specifies CASSYPPAAYGYTF.

Only a few counts were recorded for this clonotype. The chain uses TRBV11-2 and TRBJ2-3, with D perhaps TRBD1 (6 bases). The CDR3 length is 16 residues. Germline V lookup: CDR1 SGHAT, CDR2 FQNNGV. V gave up 4 bases and J gave up 2 bases, with 16 bases separating them. This CDR3 reads CASSSVQGYPTDTQYF. In DNA, the CDR3 is TGTGCCAGCAGCTCCGTGCAGGGGTACCCCACAGATACGCAGTATTTT.

Many counts were recorded for this clonotype. The chain recombines TRBV28 with TRBJ1-3; D gene unclear. This CDR3 region has 17 residues. Germline-derived CDR1 and CDR2 are MDHEN and SYDVKM. The V and J ends lost 8 bases and 4 bases respectively, with 24 bases between them. DNA for the CDR3: TGTGCCAGCGGTCATATCCCCCTTACCCGGCGGGGAAACACCATATATTTT. As protein: CASGHIPLTRRGNTIYF.

This clonotype is judged medium-sized (0.01 to 0.1%). The chain is built from TRBV28 and TRBJ1-5, with 9 bases fitting TRBD1. CDR1 is MDHEN and CDR2 is SYDVKM in the germline V gene. This CDR3 region has 16 residues. With V trimmed by 5 bases and J by 3 bases, 8 bases remained unmatched. The CDR3 DNA follows: TGTGCCAGCAGTACTACCGGGACAGGGCACAATCAGCCCCAGCATTTT. It specifies CASSTTGTGHNQPQHF.

In its sample, this clonotype was seen once. The rearrangement uses TRBV28 and TRBJ1-2; D unresolved. With 6 bases removed from V and 2 bases from J, the gap between germline ends came to 16 bases. Germline CDR1 reads MDHEN; CDR2 reads SYDVKM. This CDR3 has 15 amino acids. The CDR3 DNA reads TGTGCCAGCAGCTCCCAGCGGACCGGGAACTATGGCTACACCTTC. This gives the protein CASSSQRTGNYGYTF.

The V call is TRBV5-1, the J call TRBJ2-7; 10 bases match TRBD1. V was clipped by 6 bases and J by 1 base; unmatched bases: 10. CDR1 is SGHRS and CDR2 is YFSETQ in the germline V gene. The CDR3 covers 16 residues. This CDR3 reads CASTRRGTGESYEQYF. The DNA for the CDR3 is TGCGCCAGCACTCGCCGCGGGACAGGGGAATCCTACGAGCAGTACTTC.

This clonotype was seen only a few times. The V gene is TRBV30, the J gene TRBJ1-5; a weak D match, TRBD1 (5 bases). The V end lost 3 bases, the J end lost 1 base, and 19 bases lay between the germline ends. The CDR3 extends over 17 amino acids. CDR1 and CDR2 from the germline V gene are GTSNPN and SVGIG (reference sequence). The DNA for the CDR3 is TGTGCCTGGAGCGGAAGTGGGACCCTGGGGAGCAATCAGCCCCAGCATTTT. As protein: CAWSGSGTLGSNQPQHF.

In its sample, this clonotype was seen many times. The gene calls are TRBV7-3 and TRBJ1-6; D remains ambiguous. CDR1 is SGHTA, CDR2 FQGTGA, per germline. This CDR3 has 13 amino acids. The ends were cut back, 5 bases at V and 14 bases at J, with 16 bases in the middle. The CDR3 DNA reads TGTGCCAGCAGCCATTCCCCGGGCAGGACCCTCCACTTT. It is translated as CASSHSPGRTLHF.

This chain connects TRBV29-1 to TRBJ1-1, with no clear D. The CDR3 has 14 amino acids. Germline-derived CDR1 and CDR2 are SQVTM and ANQGSEA. Between the trimmed V and J ends, which lost 4 bases and 1 base, there was a span of 13 bases. CDR3 coding DNA: TGCAGCGTTGTGGTAGTAGCTAAGAACACTGAAGCTTTCTTT. Its protein product is CSVVVVAKNTEAFF.

This clonotype showed up just a few times. The genes are TRBV6-5 and TRBJ2-7, with D unclear. The CDR3 has 10 residues. Between the trimmed V and J ends, which lost 10 bases and 5 bases, there was a span of 9 bases. From germline, CDR1 is MNHEY and CDR2 SVGAGI. CDR3 nucleotide sequence: TGTGCCACCGGTCTGAACGAGCAGTACTTC. Translated: CATGLNEQYF.

This clonotype showed up just a few times. The CDR3 region is CSGTTGASYNEQFF. The CDR3 DNA reads TGCAGCGGCACTACAGGGGCCTCCTACAATGAGCAGTTCTTC. The chain is built from TRBV29-1 and TRBJ2-1, with 7 bases that match TRBD1. This CDR3 has 14 amino acids. The V segment lost 7 bases and the J segment 0 bases; nucleotides outside the gene matches: 6. Germline V gene lookup returns CDR1 SQVTM and CDR2 ANQGSEA.

This chain connects TRBV7-6 to TRBJ1-1; D may be TRBD1 (5 bases). The CDR3 covers 18 residues. V was trimmed by 5 bases and J by 7 bases, leaving 29 bases between them. CDR1 and CDR2 (germline): SGHVS, FNYEAQ. CDR3 protein: CASSPRFSDGLLTGEAFF. CDR3 DNA sequence: TGTGCCAGCAGCCCTAGATTCTCGGACGGCCTCCTAACAGGTGAAGCTTTCTTT.

This clonotype was counted many times. The J gene is TRBJ2-1, the V gene TRBV29-1, with D unclear. V was pared by 6 bases and J by 12 bases, with 15 bases between. The CDR3 length is 11 residues. Germline CDR1 is SQVTM and CDR2 is ANQGSEA. CDR3 nucleotides: TGCAGCGTATACGGGCCCTCAGGGCAGTTCTTC. Translation: CSVYGPSGQFF.

The genes are TRBV6-5 and TRBJ1-4; the D is unclear. The CDR3 contains 13 residues. The germline V gene encodes CDR1 MNHEY and CDR2 SVGAGI. The ends were cut back, 2 bases at V and 3 bases at J, with 4 bases in the middle. CDR3 DNA sequence: TGTGCCAGCAGTTACGGGGCTAATGAAAAACTGTTTTTT. As protein: CASSYGANEKLFF.

There are a few counts of this clonotype. V usage is TRBV7-9 and J usage is TRBJ2-1, with 7 bases lining up with TRBD2. Germline V gene lookup returns CDR1 SEHNR and CDR2 FQNEAQ (reference sequence). The CDR3 is 14 residues long. V shed 4 bases and J 3 bases; nucleotides not matched to a gene: 3. CDR3 sequence reads: CASSSRDYYNEQFF. Here the CDR3 DNA reads TGTGCCAGCAGCTCCCGGGACTACTACAATGAGCAGTTCTTC.